These T cell receptor beta chains were read from a single sample in a study of early T cells in non-severe SARS-CoV-2 infection. Each CDR3 protein is one row after TCRdb ran MiXCR on the 5' RACE reads. The data contain 70,000 to 90,000 distinct CDR3 sequences, over 9.5% of them singletons. This specimen consisted of whole blood, obtained at baseline. These receptors were obtained from an adult who was a healthcare worker with PCR-confirmed SARS-CoV-2 infection or an uninfected control (not recorded which). CDR3s include the opening cysteine and the closing phenylalanine or tryptophan. The order of the fields is V gene, CDR3 protein.

V: TRBV13
CDR3: CASSPRLRGELFF

V: TRBV12-3/TRBV12-4
CDR3: CASSRTSGIANTQYF

V: TRBV3-1
CDR3: CASSPTATNTGELFF

V: TRBV6-5
CDR3: CASSSGTGGYNEQFF

V: TRBV3-1
CDR3: CASSQDVDPDVDTQYF

V: TRBV27
CDR3: CASGRNQPQHF

V: TRBV20-1
CDR3: CSAKSLTGTYGYTF

V: TRBV6-1
CDR3: CASSGEWGYEQYF

V: TRBV20-1
CDR3: CSLGDQGREQFF

V: TRBV5-8
CDR3: CASNPTQFSSTDTQYF

V: TRBV7-3
CDR3: CASSAGGRGPTDTQYF

V: TRBV24-1
CDR3: CATSDPGDFHKAYEQYF

V: TRBV10-3
CDR3: CAINYEGSNGYTF

V: TRBV7-3
CDR3: CASSTDRDTEAFF

V: TRBV2
CDR3: CASGRGQSAQTQYF

V: TRBV4-2
CDR3: CASSQDGFVTTSYEQYF

V: TRBV2
CDR3: CASRREITGELFF

V: TRBV18
CDR3: CASSQTRGNEQFF